This record covers a single T cell receptor (beta chain). The antigen is undetermined. J gave up 6 bases and V 4 bases, and 12 bases lay outside the gene matches. The CDR3 covers 15 residues. The germline CDR1 and CDR2 sequences are SGHNT and YYREEE (reference sequence). This sample is drawn from a study of shared clonotypes between healthy human individuals. For the study at large: There were three CD4 naive, three CD4 memory, two CD8 naive and one CD8 memory plates per donor. Broader study findings: For naive CD4 cells, roughly 5% of clonotypes were shared across a handful of donors. On the whole, naive subsets had larger estimated richness than memory subsets had.

Assay used: immunoSEQ multiplex PCR; TCRdb lists only in-frame clones, some missing. The data hold about 1.5 million clones, with 96% observed a single time. Those who donated, Caucasian adults without exception, all lived in Nashville, Tennessee. The gene calls are TRBV5-4 and TRBJ1-2, with 7 bases identical to TRBD1. The specimen was naive CD4+ T cells sorted from blood. The subset: CD45RA+ positively selected. This receptor was obtained from a man between 25 and 39 years old in good health. CDR3 in amino acids: CASSPPRQGYHGYTF. For the CDR3, the DNA is TGTGCCAGCAGCCCGCCCCGACAGGGATATCATGGCTACACCTTC.